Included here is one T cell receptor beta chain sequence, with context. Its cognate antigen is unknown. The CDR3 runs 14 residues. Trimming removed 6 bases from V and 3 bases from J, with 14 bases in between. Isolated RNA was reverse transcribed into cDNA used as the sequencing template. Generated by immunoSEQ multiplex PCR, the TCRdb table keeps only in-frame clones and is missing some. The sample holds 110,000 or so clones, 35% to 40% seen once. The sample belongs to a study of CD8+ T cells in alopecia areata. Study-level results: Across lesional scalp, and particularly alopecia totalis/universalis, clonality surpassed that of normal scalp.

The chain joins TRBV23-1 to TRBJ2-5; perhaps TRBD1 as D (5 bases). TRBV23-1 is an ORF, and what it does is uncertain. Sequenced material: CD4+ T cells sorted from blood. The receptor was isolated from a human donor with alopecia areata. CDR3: CASSPGPQEETQYF. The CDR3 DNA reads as TGCGCCAGCAGCCCGGGCCCACAGGAAGAGACCCAGTACTTC.